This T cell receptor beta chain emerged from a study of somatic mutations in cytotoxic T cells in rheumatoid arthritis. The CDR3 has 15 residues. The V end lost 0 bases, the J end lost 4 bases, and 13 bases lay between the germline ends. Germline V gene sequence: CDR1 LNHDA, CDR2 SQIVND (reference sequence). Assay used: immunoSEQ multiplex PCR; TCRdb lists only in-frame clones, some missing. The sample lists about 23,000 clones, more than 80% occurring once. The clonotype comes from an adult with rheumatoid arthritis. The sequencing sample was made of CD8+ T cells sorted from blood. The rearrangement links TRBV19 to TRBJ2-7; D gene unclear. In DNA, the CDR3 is TGTGCCAGTAGTATAGATCTCGGCGCCCTATACGAGCAGTACTTC. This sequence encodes CASSIDLGALYEQYF. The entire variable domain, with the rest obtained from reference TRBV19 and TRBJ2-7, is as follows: DGGITQSPKYLFRKEGQNVTLSCEQNLNHDAMYWYRQDPGQGLRLIYYSQIVNDFQKGDIAEGYSVSREKKESFPLTVTSAQKNPTAFYLCASSIDLGALYEQYFGPGTRLTVT.